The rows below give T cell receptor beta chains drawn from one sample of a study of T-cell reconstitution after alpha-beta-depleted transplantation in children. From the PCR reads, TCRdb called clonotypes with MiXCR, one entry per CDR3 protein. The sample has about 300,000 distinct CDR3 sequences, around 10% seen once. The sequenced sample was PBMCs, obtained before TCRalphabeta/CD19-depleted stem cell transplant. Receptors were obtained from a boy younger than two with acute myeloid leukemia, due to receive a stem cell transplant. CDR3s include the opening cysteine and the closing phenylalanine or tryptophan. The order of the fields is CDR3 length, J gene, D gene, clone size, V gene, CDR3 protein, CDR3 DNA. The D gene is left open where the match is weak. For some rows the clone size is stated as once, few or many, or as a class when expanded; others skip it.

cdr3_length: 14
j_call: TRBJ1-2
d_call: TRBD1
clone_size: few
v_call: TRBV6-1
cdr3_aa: CASSRTGNYYGYTF
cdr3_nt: TGTGCCAGCAGTCGGACAGGAAATTACTATGGCTACACCTTC

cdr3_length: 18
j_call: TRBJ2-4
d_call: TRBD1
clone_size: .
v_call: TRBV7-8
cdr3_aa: CASSLPRDRGVAKNIQYF
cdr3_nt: TGTGCCAGCAGCTTACCCCGGGACAGGGGGGTGGCCAAAAACATTCAGTACTTC

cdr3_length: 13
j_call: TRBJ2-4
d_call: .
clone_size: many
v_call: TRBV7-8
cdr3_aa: CASSPIAKNIQYF
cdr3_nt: TGTGCCAGCAGCCCCATAGCCAAAAACATTCAGTACTTC

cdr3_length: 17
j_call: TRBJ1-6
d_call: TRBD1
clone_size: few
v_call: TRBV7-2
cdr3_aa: CASSLKKGDRYNSPLHF
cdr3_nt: TGTGCCAGCAGCTTAAAGAAAGGGGACAGATATAATTCACCCCTCCACTTT

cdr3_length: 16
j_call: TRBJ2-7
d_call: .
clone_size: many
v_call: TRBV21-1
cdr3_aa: CASSKGRNRDSYEQYF
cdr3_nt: TGTGCCAGCAGCAAAGGCCGTAATAGGGACAGCTACGAGCAGTACTTC

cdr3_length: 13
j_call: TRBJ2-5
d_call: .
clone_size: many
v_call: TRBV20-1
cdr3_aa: CSAIRTEQETQYF
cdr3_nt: TGCAGTGCTATTAGGACGGAACAAGAGACCCAGTACTTC

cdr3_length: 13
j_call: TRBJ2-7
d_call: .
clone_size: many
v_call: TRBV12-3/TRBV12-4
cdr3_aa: CASSSTGPYEQYF
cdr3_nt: TGTGCCAGCAGCAGTACAGGACCCTACGAGCAGTACTTC

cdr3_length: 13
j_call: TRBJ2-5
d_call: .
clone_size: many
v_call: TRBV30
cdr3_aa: CAWRVAVRETQYF
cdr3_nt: TGTGCCTGGAGAGTAGCGGTTAGAGAGACCCAGTACTTC

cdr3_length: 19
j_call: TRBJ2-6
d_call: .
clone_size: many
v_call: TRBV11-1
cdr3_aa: CASSPTGSSGNGGANVLTF
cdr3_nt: TGTGCCAGCAGCCCTACAGGGTCGTCTGGTAACGGGGGGGCCAACGTCCTGACTTTC

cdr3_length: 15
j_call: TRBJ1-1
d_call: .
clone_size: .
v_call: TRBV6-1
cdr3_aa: CASSETRALHTEAFF
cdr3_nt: TGTGCCAGCAGTGAAACGCGGGCTCTGCACACTGAAGCTTTCTTT

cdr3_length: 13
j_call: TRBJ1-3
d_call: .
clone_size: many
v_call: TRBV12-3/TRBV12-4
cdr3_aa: CASSLVIRNTIYF
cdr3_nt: TGTGCCAGCAGTTTAGTTATCCGAAACACCATATATTTT

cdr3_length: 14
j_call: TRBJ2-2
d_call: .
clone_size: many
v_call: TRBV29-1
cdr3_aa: CSVEASGNTGELFF
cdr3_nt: TGCAGCGTTGAAGCGTCAGGGAACACCGGGGAGCTGTTTTTT

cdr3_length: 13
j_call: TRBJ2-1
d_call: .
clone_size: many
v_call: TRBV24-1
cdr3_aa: CATKGGSYNEQFF
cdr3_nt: TGTGCCACCAAGGGGGGCTCCTACAATGAGCAGTTCTTC

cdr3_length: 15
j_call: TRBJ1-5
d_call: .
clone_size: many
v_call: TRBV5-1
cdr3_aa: CASSLIGGVDQPQHF
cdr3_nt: TGCGCCAGCAGCTTGATCGGGGGCGTAGATCAGCCCCAGCATTTT

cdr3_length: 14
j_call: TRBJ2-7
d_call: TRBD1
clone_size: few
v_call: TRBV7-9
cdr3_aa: CASSSRDRSYEQYF
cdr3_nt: TGTGCCAGCAGCTCCCGGGACAGGAGCTACGAGCAGTACTTC

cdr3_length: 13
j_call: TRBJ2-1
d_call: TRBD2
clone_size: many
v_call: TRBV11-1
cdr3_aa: CASSLYSGNEQFF
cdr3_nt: TGTGCCAGCAGCTTATATAGCGGGAATGAGCAGTTCTTC

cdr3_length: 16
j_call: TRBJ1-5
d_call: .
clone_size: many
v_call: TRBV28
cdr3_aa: CASSALGEGEEQPQHF
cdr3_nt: TGTGCCAGCAGCGCCCTGGGGGAGGGTGAGGAACAGCCCCAGCATTTT

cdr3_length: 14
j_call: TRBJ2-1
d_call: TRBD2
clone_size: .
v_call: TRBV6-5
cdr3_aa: CASSSGLFYNEQFF
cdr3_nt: TGTGCCAGCAGTTCGGGACTATTCTACAATGAGCAGTTCTTC

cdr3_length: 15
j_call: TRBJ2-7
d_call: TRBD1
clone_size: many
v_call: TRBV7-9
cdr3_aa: CASSSFSGQGSKQYF
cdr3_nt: TGTGCCAGCAGCTCCTTCTCGGGACAGGGAAGCAAGCAGTACTTC

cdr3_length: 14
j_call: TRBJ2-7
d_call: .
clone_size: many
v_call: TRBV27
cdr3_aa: CASSYQAGGYEQYF
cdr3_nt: TGTGCCAGCAGTTACCAAGCGGGTGGTTACGAGCAGTACTTC

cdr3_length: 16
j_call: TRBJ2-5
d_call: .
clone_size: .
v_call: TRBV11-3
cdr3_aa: CASSSAARGKQETQYF
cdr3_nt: TGTGCCAGCAGCTCGGCGGCGAGGGGAAAACAAGAGACCCAGTACTTC

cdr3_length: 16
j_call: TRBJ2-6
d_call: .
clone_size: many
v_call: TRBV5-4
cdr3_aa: CASSGRYSSGANVLTF
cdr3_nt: TGTGCCAGCAGCGGAAGGTACAGCTCTGGGGCCAACGTCCTGACTTTC

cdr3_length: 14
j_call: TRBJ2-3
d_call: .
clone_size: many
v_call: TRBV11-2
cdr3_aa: CASSSFGSTDTQYF
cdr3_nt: TGTGCCAGCAGCTCCTTCGGGAGCACAGATACGCAGTATTTT

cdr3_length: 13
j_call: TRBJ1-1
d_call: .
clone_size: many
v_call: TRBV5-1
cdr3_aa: CASSLGGAREAFF
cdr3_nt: TGCGCCAGCAGCTTGGGAGGGGCACGCGAGGCTTTCTTT

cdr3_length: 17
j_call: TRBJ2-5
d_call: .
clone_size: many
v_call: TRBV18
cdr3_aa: CASSPGWTWSVGETQYF
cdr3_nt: TGTGCCAGCTCACCCGGCTGGACTTGGAGCGTGGGAGAGACCCAGTACTTC

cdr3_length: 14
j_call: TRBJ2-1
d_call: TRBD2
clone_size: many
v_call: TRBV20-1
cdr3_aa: CSASAGKGYNEQFF
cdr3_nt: TGCAGTGCTTCAGCGGGGAAGGGCTACAATGAGCAGTTCTTC

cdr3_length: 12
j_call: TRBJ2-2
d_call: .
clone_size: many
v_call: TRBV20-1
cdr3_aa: CSARYRAGELFF
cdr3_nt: TGCAGTGCTAGATATCGGGCCGGGGAGCTGTTTTTT

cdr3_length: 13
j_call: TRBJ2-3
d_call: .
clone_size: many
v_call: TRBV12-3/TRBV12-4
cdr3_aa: CASSPYRIDTQYF
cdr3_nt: TGTGCCAGCAGCCCATACCGTATAGATACGCAGTATTTT

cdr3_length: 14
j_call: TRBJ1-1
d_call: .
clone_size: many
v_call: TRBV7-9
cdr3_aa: CASSLPQPNAEAFF
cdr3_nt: TGTGCCAGCAGCTTACCACAGCCGAATGCTGAAGCTTTCTTT

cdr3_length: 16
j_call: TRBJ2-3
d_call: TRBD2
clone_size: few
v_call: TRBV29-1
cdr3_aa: CSVDLAGASSTDTQYF
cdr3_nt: TGCAGCGTTGACCTAGCGGGAGCCTCTAGCACAGATACGCAGTATTTT

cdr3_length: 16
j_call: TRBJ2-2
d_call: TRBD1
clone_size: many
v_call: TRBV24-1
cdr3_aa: CATSDPWTGWTGELFF
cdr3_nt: TGTGCCACCAGTGATCCTTGGACAGGCTGGACCGGGGAGCTGTTTTTT

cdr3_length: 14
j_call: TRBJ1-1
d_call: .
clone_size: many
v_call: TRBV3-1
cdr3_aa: CASSHPVKNTEAFF
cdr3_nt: TGTGCCAGCAGCCACCCCGTAAAGAACACTGAAGCTTTCTTT

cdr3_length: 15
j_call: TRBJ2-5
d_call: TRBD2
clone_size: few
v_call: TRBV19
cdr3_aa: CASSITGTSEETQYF
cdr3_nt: TGTGCCAGTAGTATCACCGGGACTAGCGAGGAGACCCAGTACTTC

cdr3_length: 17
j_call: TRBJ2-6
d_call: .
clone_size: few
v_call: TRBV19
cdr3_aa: CASSRKTGVSGANVLTF
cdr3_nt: TGTGCCAGTAGTAGGAAGACAGGTGTCTCTGGGGCCAACGTCCTGACTTTC

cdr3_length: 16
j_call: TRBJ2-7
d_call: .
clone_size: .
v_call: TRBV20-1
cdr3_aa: CSARTMLWQVPYEQYF
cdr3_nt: TGCAGTGCTAGAACGATGCTTTGGCAGGTACCCTACGAGCAGTACTTC

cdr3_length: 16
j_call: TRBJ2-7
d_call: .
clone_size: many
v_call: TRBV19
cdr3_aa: CASSIGPSRVSYEQYF
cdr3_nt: TGTGCCAGTAGTATAGGCCCTAGTCGAGTTTCCTACGAGCAGTACTTC

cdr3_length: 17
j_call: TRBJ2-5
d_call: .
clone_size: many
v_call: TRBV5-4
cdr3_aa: CASSFRWATGFQETQYF
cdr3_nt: TGTGCCAGCAGCTTTAGATGGGCGACGGGCTTCCAAGAGACCCAGTACTTC

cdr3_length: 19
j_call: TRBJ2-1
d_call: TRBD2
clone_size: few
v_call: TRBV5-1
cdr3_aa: CASSLSLAGPSGSYNEQFF
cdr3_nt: TGCGCCAGCAGCTTGAGCCTAGCGGGGCCTAGTGGCTCCTACAATGAGCAGTTCTTC

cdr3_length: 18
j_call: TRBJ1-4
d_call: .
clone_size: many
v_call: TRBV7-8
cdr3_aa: CASSWKDKAPRGNEKLFF
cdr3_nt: TGTGCCAGCAGCTGGAAGGACAAGGCCCCGAGGGGTAATGAAAAACTGTTTTTT

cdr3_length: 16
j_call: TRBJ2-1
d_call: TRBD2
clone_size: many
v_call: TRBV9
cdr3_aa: CASSVDSGRAWNEQFF
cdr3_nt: TGTGCCAGCAGCGTAGATAGCGGGAGGGCCTGGAATGAGCAGTTCTTC